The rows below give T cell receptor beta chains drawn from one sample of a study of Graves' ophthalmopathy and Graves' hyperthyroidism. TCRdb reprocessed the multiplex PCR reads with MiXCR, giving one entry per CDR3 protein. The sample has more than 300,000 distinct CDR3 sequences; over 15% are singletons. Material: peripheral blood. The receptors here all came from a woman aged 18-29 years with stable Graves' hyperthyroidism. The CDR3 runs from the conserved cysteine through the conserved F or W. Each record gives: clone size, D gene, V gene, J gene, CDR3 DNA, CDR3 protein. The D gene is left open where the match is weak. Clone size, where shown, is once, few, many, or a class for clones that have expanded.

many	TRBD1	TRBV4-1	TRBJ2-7	TGCGCCAGCAGCCAAGAGGACAGGGCCTACGAGCAGTACTTC	CASSQEDRAYEQYF
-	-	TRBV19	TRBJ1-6	TGTGCCAGTAGTATTTCAGGGAGCTCCTATAATTCACCCCTCCACTTT	CASSISGSSYNSPLHF
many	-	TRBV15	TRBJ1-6	TGTGCCACCAGGGAAGGGACCTATAATTCACCCCTCCACTTT	CATREGTYNSPLHF
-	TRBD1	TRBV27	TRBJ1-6	TGTGCCAGCAGCTCAGGGGGCTTACCCCTCCACTTT	CASSSGGLPLHF
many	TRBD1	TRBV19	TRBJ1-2	TGTGCCAGTAGTATAGATCCGAGGGACAGATATGGCTACACCTTC	CASSIDPRDRYGYTF
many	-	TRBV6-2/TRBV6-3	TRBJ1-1	TGTGCCAGCAAAAGACCGGTAGACACTGAAGCTTTCTTT	CASKRPVDTEAFF
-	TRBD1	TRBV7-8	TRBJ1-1	TGTGCCAGCAGCTCTGACAGGGGGCTTATAAGTGAGACTGAAGCTTTCTTT	CASSSDRGLISETEAFF
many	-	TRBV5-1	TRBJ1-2	TGTGCCAGCAGTTTGGACACTAACTATGGCTACACCTTC	CASSLDTNYGYTF
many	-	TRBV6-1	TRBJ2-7	TGTGCCAGCGGCACATTATACGAGCAGTACTTC	CASGTLYEQYF
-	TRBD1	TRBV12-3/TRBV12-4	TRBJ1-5	TGTGCCAGCAGAAAGACAGGGTATAGCAATCAGCCCCAGCATTTT	CASRKTGYSNQPQHF
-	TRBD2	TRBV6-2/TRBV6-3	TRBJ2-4	TGTGCCAGCAGTTACTCAATTACTCCGGTCGGCGCGGGAGACATTCAGTACTTC	CASSYSITPVGAGDIQYF
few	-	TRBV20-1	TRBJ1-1	TGCAGGGCGGACATTGGCGGGACTGAAGCTTTCTTT	CRADIGGTEAFF
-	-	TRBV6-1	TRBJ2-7	TGTGCCACGGAGGTTGCCTACGAGCAGTACTTC	CATEVAYEQYF
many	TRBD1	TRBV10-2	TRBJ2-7	TGCGCCAGCAAGGACAGGGTGTCCTCCTACGAGCAGTACTTC	CASKDRVSSYEQYF
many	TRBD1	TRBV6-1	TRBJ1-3	TGTGCCAGCAGATTCGACAGGGGGCTAGGAAACACCATATATTTT	CASRFDRGLGNTIYF
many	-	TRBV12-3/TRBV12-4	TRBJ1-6	TGTGCCAGCACCAGACAGGTGGGGGACAATTCACCCCTCCACTTT	CASTRQVGDNSPLHF
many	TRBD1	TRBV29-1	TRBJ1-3	TGCAGCGCAATATCAGGGGGCGGTGGAAACACCATATATTTT	CSAISGGGGNTIYF
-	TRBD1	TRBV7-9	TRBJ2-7	TGTGCCAGCAGCACAGGGACAGGGGACAACGAGCAGTACTTC	CASSTGTGDNEQYF
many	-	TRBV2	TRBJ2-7	TGTGCCAGCAGAAAGGGGGGGGGCTACGAGCAGTACTTC	CASRKGGGYEQYF
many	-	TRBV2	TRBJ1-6	TGTGCCAGTGGGAGTACAGAAGCATGGAATTCACCCCTCCACTTT	CASGSTEAWNSPLHF
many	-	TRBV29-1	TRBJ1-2	TGCAGCGTTGGGGTAGGGGGAAACTATGGCTACACCTTC	CSVGVGGNYGYTF
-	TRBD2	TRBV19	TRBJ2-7	TGTGCCAGTAGTACCGGACTAGCGGGAGGACGTTCCTACGAGCAGTACTTC	CASSTGLAGGRSYEQYF
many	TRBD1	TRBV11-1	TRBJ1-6	TGTGCCAGCAGCTCCCCGGGACAGGGGTCATACTCCTATAATTCACCCCTCCACTTT	CASSSPGQGSYSYNSPLHF
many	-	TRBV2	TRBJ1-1	TGTGCCAGCGTGGACAGCACTGAAGCTTTCTTT	CASVDSTEAFF
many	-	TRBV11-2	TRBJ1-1	TGTGCCAGCACGCTTCGGGAACCGCGTTACACTGAAGCTTTCTTT	CASTLREPRYTEAFF
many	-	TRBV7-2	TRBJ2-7	TGTGCCAGCAGCCACCGGGACGAGGGGACCGAGCAGTACTTC	CASSHRDEGTEQYF
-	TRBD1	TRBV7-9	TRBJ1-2	TGTGCCAGCAGCGCGGGACAGGGGTTCGGTGGCTACACCTTC	CASSAGQGFGGYTF
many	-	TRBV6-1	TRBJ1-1	TGTGCCAGCAGTGAGGGGTCCGGCAGGACTGAAGCTTTCTTT	CASSEGSGRTEAFF
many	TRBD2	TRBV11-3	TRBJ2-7	TGTGCCAGCAGCTCCCCGACTAGCGGGGGTTACGAGCAGTACTTC	CASSSPTSGGYEQYF
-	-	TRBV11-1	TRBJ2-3	TGTGCCAGCAGCGCCGGCGCTAGCTCCTTCGCGGATACGCAGTATTTT	CASSAGASSFADTQYF
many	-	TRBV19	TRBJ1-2	TGTGCCAGTAACGGTGGAGCCTCGCCCTATGGCTACACCTTC	CASNGGASPYGYTF
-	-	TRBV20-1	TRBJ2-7	TGCAGTGCTAAAGGGGTCGTTACCTACGATCAGTACTTC	CSAKGVVTYDQYF
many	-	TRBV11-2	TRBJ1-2	TGTGCCAGCAGCTTAAGAGTGGGCAACACCTTC	CASSLRVGNTF
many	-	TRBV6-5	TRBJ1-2	TGTGCCAGCTTCACCGCGCGGACAGAATCGGGCTACACCTTC	CASFTARTESGYTF
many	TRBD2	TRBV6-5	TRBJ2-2	TGTGCCAGCAGATCTCGGGGGGGCGCGAACACCGGGGAGCTGTTTTTT	CASRSRGGANTGELFF
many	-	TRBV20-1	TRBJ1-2	TGCAGTGCTCGAGGGAAACACGGCTACACCTTC	CSARGKHGYTF
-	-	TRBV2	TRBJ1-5	TGTGCCAGCAGTGACGCTGGGGGCAATCAGCCCCAGCATTTT	CASSDAGGNQPQHF
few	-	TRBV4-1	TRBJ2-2	TGCGCCAGCAGCCAAGAGTGGCCTGATAACGGGGAGCTGTTTTTT	CASSQEWPDNGELFF
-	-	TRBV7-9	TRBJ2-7	TGTGCCAGCAGCTTAGCGGCGGTATCCGAGCAGTACTTC	CASSLAAVSEQYF
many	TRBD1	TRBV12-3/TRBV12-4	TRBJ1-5	TGTGCCAGCAGCCCCGGTTCCGGGACAGGGGTGATTCAGCCCCAGCATTTT	CASSPGSGTGVIQPQHF
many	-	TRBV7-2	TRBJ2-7	TGTGCCAGCAGCTTAGGGAGGCAGGTCTACGAGCAGTACTTC	CASSLGRQVYEQYF
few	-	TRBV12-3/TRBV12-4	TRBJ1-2	TGTGCCAGCAGCTTACTGCGGTCGACTCTCTATGGCTACACCTTC	CASSLLRSTLYGYTF
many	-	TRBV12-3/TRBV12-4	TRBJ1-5	TGTGCCAGCAGTCCGATTGGTTCGGCCATTAGCAATCAGCCCCAGCATTTT	CASSPIGSAISNQPQHF
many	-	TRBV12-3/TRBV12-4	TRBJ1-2	TGTGCCAGCAGTTCTGGACTAGTCTATGGCTACACCTTC	CASSSGLVYGYTF
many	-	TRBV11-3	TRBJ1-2	TGTGCCAGCAGCTTAGGAGGGGGGAATGGCTACACCTTC	CASSLGGGNGYTF
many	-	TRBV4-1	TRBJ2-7	TGCGCCAGCAGCTTCCGACGGGTCCCGTCAAATTACGAGCAGTACTTC	CASSFRRVPSNYEQYF
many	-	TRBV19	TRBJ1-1	TGTGCCAGTAGTTCGGAGGGAGGGACAACTGAAGCTTTCTTT	CASSSEGGTTEAFF
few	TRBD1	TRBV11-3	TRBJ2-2	TGTGCCAGCAGCTTGGACAGGGGGCGCGTCGGGGAGCTGTTTTTT	CASSLDRGRVGELFF
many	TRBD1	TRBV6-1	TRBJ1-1	TGTGCCAGCAGTGAAAGGGGGACAGACGATGAAGCTTTCTTT	CASSERGTDDEAFF
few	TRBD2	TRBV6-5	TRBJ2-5	TGTGCCAGCAGTTATTTGCTCGGGGGGGCCTCGGAGACCCAGTATTTC	CASSYLLGGASETQYF
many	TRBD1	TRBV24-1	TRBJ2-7	TGTGCCACCAGTGATTCTCGCGAGGGGACAGGGGGGAACGAGCAGTACTTC	CATSDSREGTGGNEQYF
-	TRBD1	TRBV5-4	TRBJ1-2	TGTGCCAGCAGCTTCGGGACAGCGGGTGGCTACACCTTC	CASSFGTAGGYTF
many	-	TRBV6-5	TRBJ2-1	TGTGCCAGCAGTTACGTGGGGAGGCCGGATGAGCAGTTCTTC	CASSYVGRPDEQFF
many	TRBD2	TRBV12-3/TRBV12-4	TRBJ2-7	TGTGCCAGCAGTTTGAGGGCCCTTACTAGCGGGGTCACGAGCTCCTACGAGCAGTACTTC	CASSLRALTSGVTSSYEQYF
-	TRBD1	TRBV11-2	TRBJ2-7	TGTGCCAGCAGCAGAGACCGGGACAGAAGCTCCTACGAGCAGTACTTC	CASSRDRDRSSYEQYF